This passage covers 29 T cell receptor beta chains from one sample sequenced in a study of blood T cells in healthy people across ages. A second PCR, run for about 6 to 12 cycles, used a sample-barcoded 5' primer plus a J-beta primer mix. Using its own MiXCR run on the 5' RACE reads, TCRdb lists one record per CDR3 protein. The table includes over 450,000 distinct CDR3 sequences, 24% detected once. These sequences were also reported in another study, on T cells of mothers and their children.

Sequences were obtained from blood. These receptors all stem from a boy younger than 18 in good health.

This clonotype was detected only a few times. The gene calls are TRBV27 and TRBJ2-3; D perhaps matches TRBD2 (5 bases). The germline gives CDR1 MNHEY, CDR2 SMNVEV (reference sequence). Trimming removed 3 bases at V and 0 bases at J, with 10 bases between. The CDR3 runs 15 residues. CDR3 DNA: TGTGCCAGCAGTTTTAGCGATACTAGCACAGATACGCAGTATTTT. Protein: CASSFSDTSTDTQYF.

This clonotype was observed a handful of times. V is TRBV6-5 and J is TRBJ2-1; TRBD1 aligns across 10 bases. The CDR3 sequence is 14 residues long. Germline CDR1 MNHEY, CDR2 SVGAGI. Trimming removed 6 bases from V and 7 bases from J; junction bases left unmatched: 6. The CDR3 DNA reads TGTGCCAGCAGAAAGGACAGGGGGGGAAATGAGCAGTTCTTC. Translating it yields CASRKDRGGNEQFF.

The genes are TRBV4-3 and TRBJ1-5; 7 nucleotides agree with TRBD1. Losses at the gene ends were 1 base for V and 9 bases for J; bases not matched to a gene: 6. The CDR3 contains 14 residues. CDR1 and CDR2 (germline): LGHNA, YSLEER. The CDR3: CASSQVGGLGPQHF. The CDR3 DNA follows: TGCGCCAGCAGCCAAGTAGGGGGCCTAGGGCCCCAGCATTTT.

This clonotype was recorded a few times. The chain has TRBV15 and TRBJ2-2; D is ambiguous. The CDR3 extends over 14 amino acids. Trimming stripped 0 bases from V and 7 bases from J, with 9 bases between. Looked up from germline, CDR1 is LNHNV and CDR2 is YYDKDF (reference sequence). CDR3 DNA sequence: TGTGCCACCAGCAGAGATCTAGTCGGCGGGGAGCTGTTTTTT. This encodes CATSRDLVGGELFF.

This clonotype appeared a few times. This chain uses TRBV24-1 with TRBJ2-1; D is unresolved. V gave up 1 base and J gave up 8 bases, with 8 bases separating them. This CDR3 contains 13 residues. From germline, CDR1 is KGHDR and CDR2 SFDVKD. The CDR3 here is CATSDFREDEQFF. CDR3 DNA: TGTGCCACCAGTGATTTCCGCGAGGATGAGCAGTTCTTC.

The chain couples TRBV3-1 to TRBJ2-5; the D call may be TRBD1 or TRBD2 (5 bases each). The CDR3 loop spans 16 amino acids. V was pared by 6 bases and J by 1 base, with 18 bases between. The V gene's germline CDR1 is LGHDT and CDR2 YNNKEL (reference sequence). DNA for the CDR3: TGTGCCAGCAGGCTGTCCGGGACCCCTAGCCAAGAGACCCAGTACTTC. It codes for CASRLSGTPSQETQYF.

This clonotype was observed a single time. Written as DNA, the CDR3 is TGCGCCAGCAGCTTGCGCCAGGCCCAAACTGGAAACACCATATATTTT. Translation: CASSLRQAQTGNTIYF. The V and J genes are TRBV5-1 and TRBJ1-3; D is ambiguous. The germline V and J ends were trimmed by 1 base and 2 bases, with 13 bases remaining between them. The germline gives CDR1 SGHRS, CDR2 YFSETQ. The CDR3 length is 16 residues. The full variable domain, in which reference TRBV5-1 and TRBJ1-3 provide the parts outside the CDR3, is KAGVTQTPRYLIKTRGQQVTLSCSPISGHRSVSWYQQTPGQGLQFLFEYFSETQRNKGNFPGRFSGRQFSNSRSEMNVSTLELGDSALYLCASSLRQAQTGNTIYFGEGSWLTVV.

The chain has TRBV28 and TRBJ1-5; TRBD1 agrees at 8 bases. V lost 3 bases to trimming and J lost 4 bases; unmatched junction nucleotides: 14. The germline gives CDR1 MDHEN, CDR2 SYDVKM. The CDR3 is made up of 18 amino acids. Here the CDR3 DNA reads TGTGCCAGCAGTTTTCCCCCGGGTGAGGGGACAGGTAATCAGCCCCAGCATTTT. It yields the protein CASSFPPGEGTGNQPQHF.

This clonotype has a handful of counts. This chain connects TRBV4-3 to TRBJ2-5; D possibly corresponds to TRBD2 (6 bases). TRBJ2-7 matches the DNA end more closely, so the J call is doubtful. The CDR3 loop spans 15 amino acids. Germline V gene sequence: CDR1 LGHNA, CDR2 YSLEER. The CDR3 bases are TGCGCCAGCAGCCAAGGCGGAGACGGGAGCTACGAGCAGTACTTC. Translating it yields CASSQGGDGSYEQYF.

In this sample, this clonotype turned up a few times. This chain links TRBV5-1 with TRBJ2-1; a possible D gene is TRBD2 (5 bases). Germline V CDR1 and CDR2: SGHRS, YFSETQ. The V end lost 0 bases, the J end lost 4 bases, and 14 bases lay between the germline ends. This CDR3 comprises 16 residues. The CDR3 reads CASSLVAGARYNEQFF. In DNA form, the CDR3 reads TGCGCCAGCAGCTTGGTCGCGGGCGCGCGGTACAATGAGCAGTTCTTC.

This clonotype turned up a few times. The junction shows a germline mismatch at one end, possibly a read error. The CDR3 sequence: CASSQRTGSEYF. CDR3 sequence (DNA): TGTGCCAGCAGTCAAAGGACAGGGTCAGAGTACTTC. J is TRBJ2-1 and V is TRBV6-2 or TRBV6-3, with 8 bases that match TRBD1. The CDR3 sequence is 12 residues long. Germline CDR1 reads MNHEY; CDR2 reads SVGEGT.

This clonotype was picked up a small number of times. V gene TRBV18 combines with J gene TRBJ2-5; TRBD2 matches at 8 bases. V was clipped by 4 bases and J by 5 bases; unmatched bases: 6. There are 14 residues in the CDR3. Germline V gives CDR1 KGHSH, CDR2 LQKENI. CDR3 DNA sequence: TGTGCCAGCTCACTGGGACTAGGCTACGAGACCCAGTACTTC. This codes for CASSLGLGYETQYF.

A few counts support this clonotype. The CDR3 DNA follows: TGTGCCATCAGCGACCCGGGACAGGGAAATGAAAAACTGTTTTTT. It encodes CAISDPGQGNEKLFF. The chain combines TRBV10-3 with TRBJ1-4; 9 bases match TRBD1. Germline assignment: CDR1 ENHRY and CDR2 SYGVKD. The CDR3 extends over 15 amino acids. V lost 6 bases and J lost 5; bases outside the gene matches: 7.

This clonotype was recorded a few times. V is TRBV9 and J is TRBJ2-6, with D unresolved. CDR1 and CDR2 (germline): SGDLS, YYNGEE. The V and J ends lost 4 bases and 0 bases respectively, with 14 bases between them. This CDR3 contains 17 residues. CDR3 protein: CASSPQTLFSGANVLTF. The CDR3 DNA is TGTGCCAGCAGCCCCCAGACTCTATTCTCTGGGGCCAACGTCCTGACTTTC.

The rearrangement joins TRBV28 to TRBJ1-5; unclear D gene. The CDR3 is 14 residues long. The V end was cut by 6 bases, the J end by 7 bases, with 16 bases between. Germline values: CDR1 MDHEN, CDR2 SYDVKM. The CDR3 region is CASSPHIGGQPQHF. CDR3 DNA: TGTGCCAGCAGCCCGCACATAGGCGGCCAGCCCCAGCATTTT.

This clonotype occurred a few times. This sequence joins TRBV28 and TRBJ2-5; D perhaps matches TRBD1 (7 bases). The V gene's germline CDR1 is MDHEN and CDR2 SYDVKM. The CDR3 has 16 residues. Trimming stripped 6 bases from V and 3 bases from J, with 20 bases between. The CDR3 loop is CASSLGGGAEEETQYF. In nucleotides, the CDR3 is TGTGCCAGCAGCTTAGGAGGGGGCGCAGAAGAAGAGACCCAGTACTTC. Using reference TRBV28 and TRBJ2-5 for the parts outside the CDR3, the full variable domain is DVKVTQSSRYLVKRTGEKVFLECVQDMDHENMFWYRQDPGLGLRLIYFSYDVKMKEKGDIPEGYSVSREKKERFSLILESASTNQTSMYLCASSLGGGAEEETQYFGPGTRLLVL.

This chain uses TRBV15 with TRBJ2-3; D perhaps matches TRBD1 (6 bases). Trimming pared 4 bases from V and 1 base from J, leaving 9 bases between. CDR1 and CDR2 from the germline V gene are LNHNV and YYDKDF (reference sequence). The CDR3 runs to 14 residues. CDR3 residues: CATSTKGGTDTQYF. Here the CDR3 DNA reads TGTGCCACCAGCACCAAGGGGGGCACAGATACGCAGTATTTT.

The rearrangement uses TRBV27 and TRBJ2-3; D is possibly TRBD2 (6 bases). The CDR3 has 17 residues. The germline gives CDR1 MNHEY, CDR2 SMNVEV (reference sequence). V was pared by 5 bases and J by 1 base, with 19 bases between. Here the CDR3 reads CASSPRLDPLGTDTQYF. DNA for the CDR3: TGTGCCAGCAGTCCTCGACTAGACCCTCTTGGCACAGATACGCAGTATTTT.

The J gene is TRBJ2-5, the V gene TRBV6-2 or TRBV6-3; D perhaps matches TRBD1 (7 bases). The tail of the sequence fits TRBJ2-1 better, so the J call may be wrong. This CDR3 contains 12 residues. The germline V gene has CDR1 MNHEY and CDR2 SVGEGT. In DNA form, the CDR3 reads TGTGCCAGCAGTTTTCGACAGGGAGGGCAGTTCTTC. Its protein is CASSFRQGGQFF.

This clonotype turned up a few times. The gene calls are TRBV3-1 and TRBJ2-1; D uncertain. Germline V gene lookup returns CDR1 LGHDT and CDR2 YNNKEL (reference sequence). Trimming pared 2 bases from V and 0 bases from J, leaving 8 bases between. CDR3 length: 15 residues. CDR3 loop: CASSQLGSSYNEQFF. CDR3 sequence (DNA): TGTGCCAGCAGCCAACTGGGTAGCTCCTACAATGAGCAGTTCTTC.

The table lists this clonotype with a few counts. The rearrangement uses TRBV20-1 and TRBJ2-5; D is ambiguous. The J call is doubtful: the DNA matches TRBJ2-1 better. CDR3 length: 12 residues. Germline V gives CDR1 DFQATT, CDR2 SNEGSKA (reference sequence). CDR3 in amino acids: CSARGFYNEQFF. In DNA, the CDR3 is TGCAGTGCTAGAGGGTTCTACAATGAGCAGTTCTTC.

The chain couples TRBV29-1 to TRBJ1-2; possibly TRBD1 for D (5 bases). The V gene lost 4 bases and the J gene lost 8 bases, with 20 bases spanning the gap. The CDR3 extends over 14 amino acids. Per the germline V gene, CDR1 is SQVTM and CDR2 is ANQGSEA. The CDR3, as DNA: TGCAGCGTTGCCCTACAGGTCTCAGGTCGGGGCTACACCTTC. Its protein product is CSVALQVSGRGYTF.

The table lists this clonotype with a few counts. The rearrangement uses TRBV9 and TRBJ2-7; maybe TRBD1 (5 bases). CDR1 and CDR2 (germline): SGDLS, YYNGEE. The CDR3 has 14 amino acids. V lost 4 bases and J lost 3, with 14 bases in between. The CDR3 here is CASSPPGRVYEQYF. CDR3 nucleotide sequence: TGTGCCAGCAGCCCCCCGGGCAGGGTCTACGAGCAGTACTTC.

In its sample, this clonotype was seen once. The chain links TRBV4-3 to TRBJ2-1; D perhaps matches TRBD1 (5 bases). Trimming removed 0 bases from V and 0 bases from J, with 9 bases in between. Germline lookup yields CDR1 LGHNA and CDR2 YSLEER. CDR3 length: 16 residues. The CDR3 spells CASSQEGPNSYNEQFF. CDR3 in DNA: TGCGCCAGCAGCCAAGAGGGGCCCAACTCCTACAATGAGCAGTTCTTC.

This clonotype was observed a few times. The V gene is TRBV29-1, the J gene TRBJ1-1, with a possible D match to TRBD1 (5 bases). The CDR3 has 14 amino acids. Trimming took 3 bases from V and 1 from J, leaving 12 bases between them. Germline V gene lookup returns CDR1 SQVTM and CDR2 ANQGSEA. This CDR3 reads CSVDRSGQNTEAFF. The CDR3 nucleotides are TGCAGCGTTGATCGCTCAGGGCAGAACACTGAAGCTTTCTTT.

This clonotype was seen a handful of times. This chain joins TRBV6-1 and TRBJ2-4, with 8 positions matching TRBD1. V dropped 7 bases and J dropped 0; count of bases not matched to a gene: 8. Germline CDR1 reads MNHNS; CDR2 reads SASEGT. The CDR3 has 16 amino acids. The CDR3 spells CASTSTGDLAKNIQYF. CDR3 nucleotides: TGTGCCAGCACCTCGACAGGGGACCTAGCCAAAAACATTCAGTACTTC.

This sequence joins TRBV9 and TRBJ2-7; D tentatively reads TRBD1 or TRBD2 (5 bases each). In germline, CDR1 is SGDLS, CDR2 YYNGEE. V was pared by 0 bases and J by 2 bases, with 12 bases between. The CDR3 has 15 residues. In DNA form, the CDR3 reads TGTGCCAGCAGCGTAGCTGCAGGGACGACCTACGAGCAGTACTTC. This codes for CASSVAAGTTYEQYF.

This sequence joins TRBV5-1 and TRBJ2-5; 8 bases line up with TRBD1. The CDR3 totals 15 residues. The V gene end was trimmed by 4 bases and the J gene end by 5 bases; junction bases not matched to a gene: 10. CDR1 SGHRS and CDR2 YFSETQ come from the germline V gene. The CDR3 DNA reads as TGCGCCAGCAGCCTTCAATCAGGGGGCAAGGAGACCCAGTACTTC. Residues: CASSLQSGGKETQYF.

The chain combines TRBV7-9 with TRBJ2-3, with unresolved D. This CDR3 is 15 amino acids long. Germline-derived CDR1 and CDR2 are SEHNR and FQNEAQ (reference sequence). V lost 2 bases and J lost 0, with 9 bases in between. CDR3 region: CASSLMQTSTDTQYF. The CDR3 coding sequence is TGTGCCAGCAGCTTAATGCAGACTAGCACAGATACGCAGTATTTT.